The next 9 T cell receptor beta chains were all read from a single sample in a study of shared clonotypes between healthy human individuals. Repertoires were generated with immunoSEQ multiplex PCR, while TCRdb's copy carries only in-frame clones and drops some. The sample records around 2.5 million clones, roughly 93% being singletons. The material sequenced was naive CD4+ T cells from PBMCs. Stated subset: CD45RA+ positively selected. The receptors here all came from a man aged 18-30 years in good health. Some clones in this sample may be carry-over from other donors' samples.

The chain employs TRBV6-6 and TRBJ2-5; D remains ambiguous. CDR1 and CDR2 (germline): MNHNY, SVGAGI (reference sequence). This CDR3 is built from 15 residues. The germline V and J ends were trimmed by 0 bases and 2 bases, with 10 bases remaining between them. CDR3 region: CASSYSSQRQETQYF. Here the CDR3 DNA reads TGTGCCAGCAGTTACTCGTCCCAGAGGCAAGAGACCCAGTACTTC.

The V gene is TRBV7-3, the J gene TRBJ1-1; D not certain. From germline, CDR1 is SGHTA and CDR2 FQGTGA. This CDR3 contains 13 residues. V was shortened by 5 bases and J by 5 bases, with 12 bases between the two germline ends. As DNA, the CDR3 is TGTGCCAGCAGCCCCCAACTGGGAACTGAAGCTTTCTTT. Translated: CASSPQLGTEAFF.

The DNA of the CDR3 is TGCAGTGCTAGCGGGAGCAGTGAGCAGTTCTTC. Translation: CSASGSSEQFF. V usage is TRBV20-1 and J usage is TRBJ2-1; TRBD2 is a possible D gene (6 bases). The CDR3 is 11 residues long. V lost 3 bases and J lost 9, with 9 bases in between. From germline, CDR1 is DFQATT and CDR2 SNEGSKA (reference sequence).

This chain connects TRBV5-8 to TRBJ2-5, with 9 bases fitting TRBD1. This CDR3 region has 13 residues. Germline V gene data show CDR1 as SGHTS and CDR2 as YDEGEE. Trimming took 7 bases from V and 7 from J; bases not matched to a gene: 8. CDR3 sequence reads: CASPGQGQGTQYF. CDR3 nucleotides: TGTGCCAGCCCGGGACAGGGACAGGGGACCCAGTACTTC.

The chain employs TRBV6-1 and TRBJ1-5, with D maybe TRBD1 (6 bases). The germline V and J ends were trimmed by 8 bases and 5 bases, with 13 bases remaining between them. Germline V gene data show CDR1 as MNHNS and CDR2 as SASEGT. CDR3 length equals 13 residues. CDR3 loop: CASCPGADQPQHF. The CDR3 DNA is TGTGCCAGCTGTCCGGGGGCGGATCAGCCCCAGCATTTT.

The rearrangement links TRBV25-1 to TRBJ2-1, with D possibly matching TRBD2 (5 bases). CDR1 is MGHDK, CDR2 SYGVNS, per germline. This CDR3 has 14 amino acids. The ends were cut back, 5 bases at V and 2 bases at J, with 10 bases in the middle. The DNA for the CDR3 is TGTGCCAGCAGTCTAGCTGCGCCCTACAATGAGCAGTTCTTC. Encoded protein: CASSLAAPYNEQFF.

The chain employs TRBV30 and TRBJ2-7, with a possible D match to TRBD1 (6 bases). The V gene lost 1 base and the J gene lost 5 bases, with 12 bases spanning the gap. Per the germline V gene, CDR1 is GTSNPN and CDR2 is SVGIG (reference sequence). This CDR3 contains 13 residues. DNA for the CDR3: TGTGCCTGGAGTGGAACAGGGAAAAACGAGCAGTACTTC. It codes for CAWSGTGKNEQYF.

This clone was detected only once. This CDR3 is CASSRGGTDEQYF. The DNA for the CDR3 is TGCGCCAGCAGCAGGGGGGGCACCGACGAGCAGTACTTC. The V and J genes are TRBV5-1 and TRBJ2-7, with TRBD2 as a possible D gene (7 bases). The germline V gene encodes CDR1 SGHRS and CDR2 YFSETQ. This CDR3 region has 13 residues. Trimming cost V 4 bases and J 5 bases, with 13 bases left between them.

Comments on this clone: This CDR3 is also generated by other DNA sequences in the sample. J is TRBJ2-3 and V is TRBV11-2; 7 bases fit TRBD2. V was clipped by 1 base and J by 3 bases; unmatched bases: 4. Germline V gives CDR1 SGHAT, CDR2 FQNNGV. The CDR3 is made up of 15 amino acids. CDR3 bases: TGTGCCAGCAGCTTAGGCGGGAGTAGAACAGATACGCAGTATTTT. It codes for CASSLGGSRTDTQYF.